Below, 24 T cell receptor beta chains from the same sample are listed, as sequenced in a study of patients and donors after allogeneic stem cell transplantation. TCRdb re-called the RT-PCR reads through MiXCR, storing one row per CDR3 protein. The table has 20,000 to 30,000 distinct CDR3 sequences, around 40% seen once. Material: blood, either unsorted or a sorted T cell fraction (not recorded which). These receptors were obtained from a human donor who was either an allogeneic HSCT recipient or a stem cell or donor lymphocyte infusion donor (not recorded which). It is not recorded whose cells these are; they may come from a transplant donor.

The chain is built from TRBV12-5 and TRBJ1-2; 8 bases fit TRBD1. The junction had 9 bases not matched to a gene; V was cut back by 6 bases and J by 6 bases. The CDR3 extends over 14 amino acids. CDR1 is LGHNT and CDR2 is FRNRAP in the germline V gene. DNA for the CDR3: TGTGCTAGTGGCCGACCGGGACAGGTGGATGGCTACACCTTC. Amino acids: CASGRPGQVDGYTF.

As regards this clonotype: An end of the junction does not agree with germline; a read error may underlie this. The chain has TRBV7-9 and TRBJ1-5; TRBD1 agrees at 8 bases. The CDR3 is 16 residues long. CDR1 is SEHNR, CDR2 FQNEAQ, per germline (reference sequence). The CDR3 loop is CASSLDRGPPDQPQHF. CDR3 bases: TGTGCCAGCAGTTTAGACAGGGGCCCCCCGGATCAGCCCCAGCATTTT.

The J gene is TRBJ1-5, the V gene TRBV18; D unclear. V lost 0 bases to trimming and J lost 7 bases, with 22 bases between them. The CDR3 totals 18 residues. Germline-derived CDR1 and CDR2 are KGHSH and LQKENI. CDR3: CASSPPGGSHIAGQPQHF. The CDR3, as DNA: TGTGCCAGCTCACCACCGGGCGGGAGTCATATAGCGGGACAGCCCCAGCATTTT. The complete variable domain, with remaining parts taken from reference TRBV18 and TRBJ1-5, reads NAGVMQNPRHLVRRRGQEARLRCSPMKGHSHVYWYRQLPEEGLKFMVYLQKENIIDESGMPKERFSAEFPKEGPSILRIQQVVRGDSAAYFCASSPPGGSHIAGQPQHFGDGTRLSIL.

The table lists this clonotype with a count of one. The V gene is TRBV5-6, the J gene TRBJ2-7; tentative D call: TRBD1 (6 bases). The CDR3 loop spans 15 amino acids. The germline CDR1 and CDR2 sequences are SGHDT and YYEEEE. Trimming took off 5 bases at V and 3 bases at J, with 18 bases between the two ends. CDR3 coding DNA: TGTGCCAGCAGTCTGGGGGCCTTTCTCATCTACGAGCAGTACTTC. Protein sequence: CASSLGAFLIYEQYF. The full variable domain, in which reference TRBV5-6 and TRBJ2-7 provide the parts outside the CDR3, is DAGVTQSPTHLIKTRGQQVTLRCSPKSGHDTVSWYQQALGQGPQFIFQYYEEEERQRGNFPDRFSGHQFPNYSSELNVNALLLGDSALYLCASSLGAFLIYEQYFGPGTRLTVT.

This clonotype was counted only a few times. In DNA form, the CDR3 reads TGTGCCAGCAGCTTGGGACAGGGAGTTGCCTATGGCTACACCTTC. Translation: CASSLGQGVAYGYTF. The rearrangement uses TRBV5-4 and TRBJ1-2, with 7 bases aligning to TRBD1. Germline V gene sequence: CDR1 SGHNT, CDR2 YYREEE (reference sequence). The V segment lost 0 bases and the J segment 4 bases; nucleotides outside the gene matches: 6. This CDR3 is 15 amino acids long.

V usage is TRBV4-1 and J usage is TRBJ1-4; D is unclear. The CDR3 spans 16 residues. The germline V gene encodes CDR1 MGHRA and CDR2 YSYEKL. Trimming pared 1 base from V and 0 bases from J, leaving 9 bases between. Here the CDR3 DNA reads TGCGCCAGCAGCCAAGCCCGCGGAGCAACTAATGAAAAACTGTTTTTT. The encoded protein is CASSQARGATNEKLFF.

V usage is TRBV6-1 and J usage is TRBJ2-2; D is tentatively TRBD1 or TRBD2 (6 bases each). Looked up from germline, CDR1 is MNHNS and CDR2 is SASEGT. With 10 bases removed from V and 6 bases from J, the gap between germline ends came to 18 bases. The CDR3 sequence is 14 residues long. CDR3: CATITQRGAGELFF. The CDR3 DNA is TGTGCCACCATCACTCAGAGGGGGGCCGGGGAGCTGTTTTTT.

The chain recombines TRBV12-3 or TRBV12-4 with TRBJ2-5; 13 positions match TRBD2. The CDR3 length is 16 residues. V shed 6 bases, J shed 2 bases, and the junction held 6 bases outside the gene matches. CDR3 in DNA: TGTGCCAGCAGATCGGGACTAGCGGGAATTCAAGAGACCCAGTACTTC. Its protein product is CASRSGLAGIQETQYF.

This clonotype was found many times. The chain uses TRBV18 and TRBJ1-6; D possibly corresponds to TRBD1 (6 bases). The CDR3 totals 15 residues. Trimming took off 0 bases at V and 7 bases at J, with 10 bases between the two ends. CDR1 is KGHSH and CDR2 is LQKENI in the germline V gene. CDR3 in DNA: TGTGCCAGCTCACCACCGGGACATGACAATTCACCCCTCCACTTT. Protein sequence: CASSPPGHDNSPLHF.

The chain has TRBV5-4 and TRBJ1-1; tentatively, D is TRBD1 (5 bases). The CDR3 runs 14 residues. Looked up from germline, CDR1 is SGHNT and CDR2 is YYREEE (reference sequence). V lost 4 bases and J lost 5, with 15 bases in between. This CDR3 is CASSPGSRKTEAFF. Here the CDR3 DNA reads TGTGCCAGCAGCCCAGGGAGTAGGAAAACTGAAGCTTTCTTT. The variable domain in full, completed from reference TRBV5-4 and TRBJ1-1, reads ETGVTQSPTHLIKTRGQQVTLRCSSQSGHNTVSWYQQALGQGPQFIFQYYREEENGRGNFPPRFSGLQFPNYSSELNVNALELDDSALYLCASSPGSRKTEAFFGQGTRLTVV.

A few counts support this clonotype. V and J are TRBV4-1 and TRBJ1-5; no definite D call. CDR3 length: 15 amino acids. V lost 4 bases and J lost 6, with 16 bases in between. Germline V lookup: CDR1 MGHRA, CDR2 YSYEKL. The CDR3 spells CASSPGNGIGQPQHF. CDR3 nucleotides: TGCGCCAGCAGCCCTGGGAATGGCATTGGTCAGCCCCAGCATTTT.

The rearrangement uses TRBV9 and TRBJ1-2; D not resolved. V lost 2 bases, J lost 5 bases, and 10 bases lay in between. The CDR3 sequence is 13 residues long. Germline lookup yields CDR1 SGDLS and CDR2 YYNGEE. The CDR3 sequence: CASSVPPEYGYTF. DNA of the CDR3: TGTGCCAGCAGCGTGCCCCCCGAGTATGGCTACACCTTC.

The rearrangement joins TRBV6-5 to TRBJ1-3; tentative D call: TRBD1 (5 bases). Germline assignment: CDR1 MNHEY and CDR2 SVGAGI. V lost 5 bases to trimming and J lost 5 bases, with 19 bases between them. The CDR3 extends over 16 amino acids. DNA for the CDR3: TGTGCCAGCAGTACCCTGCAGGGCCTCCGGAGAAACACCATATATTTT. Translating it yields CASSTLQGLRRNTIYF.

The V call is TRBV5-5, the J call TRBJ2-7; D not resolved. The CDR3 is 13 amino acids. V shed 1 base and J shed 2 bases, with 7 bases lying between them. Germline assignment: CDR1 SGHKS and CDR2 YYEKEE (reference sequence). The CDR3 coding sequence is TGTGCCAGCAGCTTGTTGTTGGCCTACGAGCAGTACTTC. This codes for CASSLLLAYEQYF.

V usage is TRBV7-9 and J usage is TRBJ2-1; D remains ambiguous. Germline loops: CDR1 SEHNR, CDR2 FQNEAQ (reference sequence). This CDR3 has 12 amino acids. The V end lost 2 bases, the J end lost 7 bases, and 6 bases lay between the germline ends. CDR3 nucleotides: TGTGCCAGCAGCTTAACCAGGAATGAGCAGTTCTTC. This gives the protein CASSLTRNEQFF.

This clonotype was counted between two and nine times. The chain couples TRBV20-1 to TRBJ1-2, with D perhaps matching TRBD1 (5 bases). CDR3 size: 14 residues. V was cut by 1 base and J by 2 bases, with 11 bases left in between. CDR1 DFQATT and CDR2 SNEGSKA come from the germline V gene (reference sequence). The CDR3 protein is CSARGTGRNYGYTF. CDR3 in DNA: TGCAGTGCTAGAGGAACGGGACGAAACTATGGCTACACCTTC.

This clonotype has more than one count but fewer than ten. The chain couples TRBV25-1 to TRBJ2-7; D gene uncertain. CDR3 length equals 13 residues. CDR1 MGHDK and CDR2 SYGVNS come from the germline V gene. V shed 8 bases and J shed 0 bases, with 11 bases lying between them. The CDR3 loop is CASLSPGSYEQYF. The CDR3 DNA sequence: TGTGCCAGCCTGAGTCCCGGCTCCTACGAGCAGTACTTC.

This clonotype was counted a few times. V is TRBV2 and J is TRBJ1-5; D is perhaps TRBD1 (6 bases). Deletions cut 6 bases from V and 0 bases from J, with 12 bases between. Per the germline V gene, CDR1 is SNHLY and CDR2 is FYNNEI. The CDR3 has 15 residues. The CDR3 region has the DNA TGTGCCAGCAGGATAACAGGGAATAGCAATCAGCCCCAGCATTTT. It is translated as CASRITGNSNQPQHF.

This rearrangement joins TRBV14 to TRBJ2-2, with D hard to call. CDR3 length: 14 amino acids. V gave up 2 bases and J gave up 3 bases, with 7 bases separating them. Germline V gene sequence: CDR1 SGHDN, CDR2 FVKESK. CDR3 residues: CASSQRHYTGELFF. The CDR3 DNA sequence: TGTGCCAGCAGCCAACGGCACTACACCGGGGAGCTGTTTTTT.

The chain carries TRBV6-5 and TRBJ1-1, with unresolved D. Trimming removed 2 bases from V and 4 bases from J, with 2 bases in between. Germline V gene sequence: CDR1 MNHEY, CDR2 SVGAGI. The CDR3 has 11 amino acids. The CDR3 DNA follows: TGTGCCAGCAGTTACAGCACTGAAGCTTTCTTT. Translation gives CASSYSTEAFF.

The chain is built from TRBV20-1 and TRBJ2-7; 7 bases map to TRBD2. Germline V gene lookup returns CDR1 DFQATT and CDR2 SNEGSKA (reference sequence). The CDR3 sequence is 15 residues long. The V and J ends lost 6 bases and 3 bases, in that order; junction bases with no gene match: 14. In DNA form, the CDR3 reads TGCAGTGCCCGCAATAGCGGGCGTAGGATCTACGAGCAGTACTTC. Encoded protein: CSARNSGRRIYEQYF.

The rearrangement links TRBV5-1 to TRBJ2-5; D possibly corresponds to TRBD2 (6 bases). Germline loops: CDR1 SGHRS, CDR2 YFSETQ. CDR3 length: 13 amino acids. With 5 bases removed from V and 5 bases from J, the gap between germline ends came to 13 bases. The CDR3: CASSGASVETQYF. The CDR3 DNA sequence: TGCGCCAGCAGTGGGGCTAGCGTGGAGACCCAGTACTTC.

This clonotype occurred many times. The V and J genes are TRBV20-1 and TRBJ1-2; 7 nucleotides match TRBD1. The ends lost 5 bases at V and 5 bases at J; junction bases unmatched: 5. Looked up from germline, CDR1 is DFQATT and CDR2 is SNEGSKA (reference sequence). This CDR3 region has 12 residues. CDR3 sequence reads: CSALDRDYGYTF. In DNA form, the CDR3 reads TGCAGTGCTCTCGACAGGGATTATGGCTACACCTTC.

The chain uses TRBV5-1 and TRBJ1-2, with 12 positions matching TRBD1. Germline V lookup: CDR1 SGHRS, CDR2 YFSETQ. The CDR3 spans 14 residues. Trimming at V came to 8 bases and at J to 7 bases, leaving 9 bases not matched to a gene. CDR3 DNA: TGCGCCAGTAACCCCGGGACAGGGGGCTTTGGCTACACCTTC. Its translation: CASNPGTGGFGYTF.